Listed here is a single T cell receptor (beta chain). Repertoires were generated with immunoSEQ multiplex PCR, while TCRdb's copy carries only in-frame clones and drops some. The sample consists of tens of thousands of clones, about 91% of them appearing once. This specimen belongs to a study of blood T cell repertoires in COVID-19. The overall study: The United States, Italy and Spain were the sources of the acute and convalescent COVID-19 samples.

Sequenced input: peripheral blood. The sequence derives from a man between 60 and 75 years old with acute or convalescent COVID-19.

The CDR3 region has the DNA TGTGCCAGCAGCGTAAATACGGGAGCCGGAAACACCATATATTTT. It specifies CASSVNTGAGNTIYF. The J gene is TRBJ1-3, the V gene TRBV9; no clear D. Germline CDR1 and CDR2: SGDLS and YYNGEE. Between the trimmed V and J ends, which lost 1 base and 4 bases, there was a span of 12 bases. There are 15 residues in the CDR3.